The 30 T cell receptor beta chains below were found in one sample sequenced in a study of tumor and adjacent non-tumor tissue in lung cancer. This sample's RNA came from whole unsorted tissue. A modified ARM-PCR protocol with three rounds of nested PCR amplified TCRbeta. One entry per CDR3 protein results from TCRdb running MiXCR on the multiplex PCR reads. The data show some 93,000 distinct CDR3 sequences, with approximately 65% seen just once and around 20% held by the top ten. Specimen: lung tumor tissue. The receptors were sampled from a man aged 60 to 69 with non-small cell lung cancer.

The V and J genes are TRBV5-4 and TRBJ2-2, with TRBD2 matching over 8 bases. Losses at the gene ends were 5 bases for V and 6 bases for J; bases not matched to a gene: 9. Germline CDR1 is SGHNT and CDR2 is YYREEE (reference sequence). The CDR3 spans 15 residues. The DNA of the CDR3 is TGTGCCAGCAGTAAGACCAGCGGGGGATCCGGGGAGCTGTTTTTT. Translated, it gives CASSKTSGGSGELFF.

Comment on this clonotype: At one boundary the junction diverges from the germline segment, which might be a read error. V and J are TRBV29-1 and TRBJ2-5; D might be TRBD1 or TRBD2, each matching 5 bases. The CDR3 covers 12 residues. In germline, CDR1 is SQVTM, CDR2 ANQGSEA. CDR3 sequence reads: CSLESGAETQYF. The CDR3 nucleotides read TGCAGCCTTGAGTCCGGGGCGGAGACCCAGTACTTC. The variable domain in full, with the rest retrieved from reference TRBV29-1 and TRBJ2-5, is SAVISQKPSRDICQRGTSLTIQCQVDSQVTMMFWYRQQPGQSLTLIATANQGSEATYESGFVIDKFPISRPNLTFSTLTVSNMSPEDSSIYLCSLESGAETQYFGPGTRLLVL.

Comment on this clonotype: This may stem from a read error, because a much larger clone lies one nucleotide away. The V and J genes are TRBV5-1 and TRBJ2-2; perhaps TRBD2 as D (6 bases). Looked up from germline, CDR1 is SGHRS and CDR2 is YFSETQ. There are 15 residues in the CDR3. CDR3 residues: CASNLGLTNTGELFF. CDR3 coding DNA: TGCGCCAGCAACTTGGGACTGACGAACACCGGGGAGCTGTTTTTT.

Concerning this clonotype: A read error may produce the germline difference seen at one junction end. The chain uses TRBV29-1 and TRBJ2-5; tentative D call: TRBD2 (5 bases). Per germline, CDR1 SQVTM and CDR2 ANQGSEA. The CDR3 runs to 10 residues. The CDR3 reads CSVAWETRYF. The CDR3 bases are TGCAGCGTGGCGTGGGAGACCCGGTATTTC.

On this clonotype: The junction does not match germline at one end; this may be a read error. The chain employs TRBV11-1 and TRBJ2-7; possibly TRBD1 or TRBD2 for D (5 bases each). The germline V gene has CDR1 SGHAT and CDR2 FQDESV (reference sequence). The CDR3 has 14 amino acids. CDR3 DNA sequence: TGTGCCAACAGCTTATATGGGACCTTCTCCGAGCAGTACTTC. This translates into CANSLYGTFSEQYF.

The sample holds a few counts of this clonotype. Without the conserved terminal phenylalanine or tryptophan, this CDR3 likely stems from a read error. The chain uses TRBV11-3 and TRBJ2-1; a possible D gene is TRBD2 (6 bases). The germline CDR1 and CDR2 sequences are SGHNT and YENEEA. The CDR3 covers 16 residues. Trimming took off 7 bases at V and 2 bases at J, with 18 bases between the two ends. CDR3 amino acids: CASNPGLRGPYNEQFL. The DNA of the CDR3 is TGTGCCAGCAACCCGGGACTCCGGGGCCCCTACAATGAGCAGTTCCTC.

In regard to this clonotype: An end of the junction does not agree with germline; a read error may underlie this. This rearrangement joins TRBV12-3 or TRBV12-4 to TRBJ2-3; D might be TRBD1 or TRBD2, each matching 5 bases. CDR3 length: 14 residues. Here the CDR3 DNA reads TGTGCCAGCAATTTAGTCGAGGGGCCAGATACGCAGTATTTT. This codes for CASNLVEGPDTQYF.

This clonotype was detected ten times or more. The chain couples TRBV20-1 to TRBJ2-3, with 7 bases lining up with TRBD2. This CDR3 is 16 amino acids long. CDR1 and CDR2 (germline): DFQATT, SNEGSKA (reference sequence). After removal of 1 base from V and 2 bases from J, the junction contained 9 bases not matched to a gene. CDR3 DNA: TGCAGTGCTAGAGGAATGACGGGGAGGGCCACAGATACGCAGTATTTT. It yields the protein CSARGMTGRATDTQYF.

This clonotype was seen repeatedly, ten times or more. The chain couples TRBV6-2 or TRBV6-3 to TRBJ2-7; 8 nucleotides agree with TRBD2. Germline CDR1 and CDR2: MNHEY and SVGEGT. CDR3 size: 15 residues. V lost 5 bases, J lost 2 bases, and 8 bases stayed unmatched. DNA for the CDR3: TGTGCCAGCAGTCGAATTAGCGGGGACACCTACGAGCAGTACTTC. As protein: CASSRISGDTYEQYF.

This chain uses TRBV29-1 with TRBJ2-3; a possible D gene is TRBD2 (6 bases). The germline V gene encodes CDR1 SQVTM and CDR2 ANQGSEA. Trimming left V 5 bases short and J 3 bases short, with 18 bases between. This CDR3 has 15 residues. CDR3 DNA: TGCAGCGTTCCTAAAAGGGGAGCGGGTACAGATACGCAGTATTTT. Residues: CSVPKRGAGTDTQYF.

This clonotype appeared once. V gene TRBV5-4 combines with J gene TRBJ1-3; D is ambiguous. Germline lookup yields CDR1 SGHNT and CDR2 YYREEE (reference sequence). The CDR3 has 13 amino acids. The V and J ends lost 5 bases and 13 bases respectively, with 19 bases between them. The CDR3 loop reads CASRISPGNKIYF. DNA for the CDR3: TGTGCCAGCAGAATCTCCCCTGGAAACAAGATATATTTT.

The CDR3 loop reads CANTSEQNTGELFF. The CDR3 DNA reads as TGTGCCAACACTTCAGAACAGAACACCGGGGAGCTGTTTTTT. This sequence joins TRBV11-2 and TRBJ2-2, with D unclear. This CDR3 is 14 amino acids long. V lost 10 bases and J 1 base, leaving 13 bases between the germline ends. Germline-derived CDR1 and CDR2 are SGHAT and FQNNGV.

Comment on this clonotype: This clone may be a read error of a much larger clone one base away. The V and J genes are TRBV7-2 and TRBJ2-4; tentative D call: TRBD2 (6 bases). With 9 bases removed from V and 6 bases from J, the gap between germline ends came to 18 bases. Germline CDR1 and CDR2: SGHTA and FQGNSA. There are 14 residues in the CDR3. The CDR3 sequence: CASATAGFRNIQYF. Here the CDR3 DNA reads TGTGCCAGTGCGACGGCGGGGTTTAGAAACATTCAGTACTTC. The entire variable domain, with the rest obtained from reference TRBV7-2 and TRBJ2-4, is as follows: GAGVSQSPSNKVTEKGKDVELRCDPISGHTALYWYRQSLGQGLEFLIYFQGNSAPDKSGLPSDRFSAERTGGSVSTLTIQRTQQEDSAVYLCASATAGFRNIQYFGAGTRLSVL.

The V gene is TRBV11-1, the J gene TRBJ2-7; D is unclear. The CDR3 is made up of 14 amino acids. Germline values: CDR1 SGHAT, CDR2 FQDESV (reference sequence). V was clipped by 5 bases and J by 12 bases, with 23 bases between them. Here the CDR3 DNA reads TGTGCCAGCAGCCTTCCCGGCGGCGCCTACGAACGGTACTTC. This translates into CASSLPGGAYERYF. The variable domain in full, completed from reference TRBV11-1 and TRBJ2-7, reads EAEVAQSPRYKITEKSQAVAFWCDPISGHATLYWYRQILGQGPELLVQFQDESVVDDSQLPKDRFSAERLKGVDSTLKIQPAELGDSAMYLCASSLPGGAYERYFGPGTRLTVT.

V and J are TRBV6-6 and TRBJ1-1; the D gene is possibly TRBD1 (6 bases). The germline V and J ends were trimmed by 8 bases and 3 bases, with 13 bases remaining between them. Germline CDR1 MNHNY, CDR2 SVGAGI (reference sequence). The CDR3 is 13 amino acids. CDR3 coding DNA: TGTGCCAGCGGAAGGACAGAGGACACTGAAGCTTTCTTT. This codes for CASGRTEDTEAFF.

Details on this clonotype: Because the CDR3 is missing its conserved closing phenylalanine or tryptophan, this is likely a read error. The chain has TRBV6-1 and TRBJ2-1, with D possibly matching TRBD2 (6 bases). Germline V lookup: CDR1 MNHNS, CDR2 SASEGT. Trimming cost V 6 bases and J 8 bases, with 14 bases left between them. The CDR3 runs to 13 residues. The CDR3 protein is CASRKRENDEQFL. The CDR3 region has the DNA TGTGCCAGCAGGAAACGGGAGAATGATGAGCAGTTCCTC.

There are many counts of this clonotype. The gene calls are TRBV12-3 or TRBV12-4 and TRBJ2-3; D may be TRBD2 (5 bases). The CDR3 is made up of 11 amino acids. The V and J ends lost 7 bases and 8 bases respectively, with 10 bases between them. The CDR3 nucleotides read TGTGCCAGCACCGGCAGCGGTACGCAGTATTTT. It yields the protein CASTGSGTQYF.

In regard to this clonotype: An end of the junction differs from the germline gene, which may be a read error. The J gene is TRBJ2-3, the V gene TRBV11-2; D uncertain. This CDR3 is built from 14 residues. CDR1 and CDR2 from the germline V gene are SGHAT and FQNNGV. Written as DNA, the CDR3 is TGTGCCTGCAGCCCACCAGGCCACGGAGATATGCAGTATTTT. Translated, it gives CACSPPGHGDMQYF. The full variable domain, in which reference TRBV11-2 and TRBJ2-3 provide the parts outside the CDR3, is EAGVAQSPRYKIIEKRQSVAFWCNPISGHATLYWYQQILGQGPKLLIQFQNNGVVDDSQLPKDRFSAERLKGVDSTLKIQPAKLEDSAVYLCACSPPGHGDMQYFGPGTRLTVL.

CDR3 sequence (DNA): TGTGCCAGCAGCCCCGGGGGCTTCCACAAGCAGTACTTC. Protein product: CASSPGGFHKQYF. The rearrangement uses TRBV14 and TRBJ2-7; D is tentatively TRBD1 or TRBD2 (6 bases each). The CDR3 totals 13 residues. Germline loops: CDR1 SGHDN, CDR2 FVKESK. Trimming removed 4 bases from V and 8 bases from J, with 15 bases in between.

As concerns this clonotype: A much larger clonotype is one base distant, so this may be a read error. The J gene is TRBJ2-7, the V gene TRBV28; D is perhaps TRBD1 (6 bases). The CDR3 runs to 11 residues. Per germline, CDR1 MDHEN and CDR2 SYDVKM. This CDR3 is CVSSAGQEQYF. CDR3 nucleotide sequence: TGTGTCAGCAGTGCCGGACAGGAGCAGTACTTC.

To note about this clonotype: As the CDR3 is not closed by the conserved phenylalanine or tryptophan, this likely results from a read error. The chain recombines TRBV11-3 with TRBJ2-7, with TRBD2 identical over 8 bases. Germline V gene lookup returns CDR1 SGHNT and CDR2 YENEEA. This CDR3 comprises 16 residues. The CDR3 DNA follows: TGTGCCAACAGCCGGGGGGGGACTACGCACTTCCCCGAGCAGTACCTC. It codes for CANSRGGTTHFPEQYL.

As for this clonotype: A read error may account for a junction end that differs from germline. The V and J genes are TRBV28 and TRBJ2-5; D is unresolved. This CDR3 spans 12 amino acids. The germline V gene encodes CDR1 MDHEN and CDR2 SYDVKM. CDR3 coding DNA: TGTGCCGGCAGTTCGTTGGGAGAGACCCAGTACTTC. Encoded protein: CAGSSLGETQYF.

This clonotype was observed at least ten times. The CDR3 sequence: CSVDKGSSYNEQFF. The DNA of the CDR3 is TGCAGCGTTGATAAAGGGAGCTCCTACAATGAGCAGTTCTTC. This chain connects TRBV29-1 to TRBJ2-1; the D gene is possibly TRBD2 (5 bases). The CDR3 runs to 14 residues. V lost 3 bases, J lost 0 bases, and 9 bases lay in between. The germline V gene encodes CDR1 SQVTM and CDR2 ANQGSEA.

As for this clonotype: This may come from a read error, since a much larger clone is one base off. The chain combines TRBV5-4 with TRBJ1-2, with 12 nucleotides matching TRBD1. The CDR3 contains 17 residues. The V gene end was trimmed by 4 bases and the J gene end by 4 bases; junction bases not matched to a gene: 11. The germline gives CDR1 SGHNT, CDR2 YYREEE (reference sequence). DNA of the CDR3: TGTGCCAGCAGCCCAGGAACCGGGACAGGGGGCGGCTATGGCTACACCTTC. This sequence encodes CASSPGTGTGGGYGYTF.

V gene TRBV11-3 combines with J gene TRBJ1-1, with D possibly matching TRBD1 (5 bases). This CDR3 is 12 amino acids long. Germline CDR1 is SGHNT and CDR2 is YENEEA. The CDR3, as DNA: TGTGTCAACAGCTTCGGGGGGACCGAAGCTTTCTTT. It specifies CVNSFGGTEAFF.

This clonotype is a singleton in its sample. The V call is TRBV5-5, the J call TRBJ2-7; 7 bases align to TRBD1. The CDR3 totals 13 residues. Losses at the gene ends were 7 bases for V and 3 bases for J; bases not matched to a gene: 7. The germline V gene has CDR1 SGHKS and CDR2 YYEKEE (reference sequence). In DNA, the CDR3 is TGTGCCAGCGGCATTCGACAGGGCTACGAGCAGTACTTC. This encodes CASGIRQGYEQYF.

The V call is TRBV6-1, the J call TRBJ1-5, with a tentative D call TRBD1 (5 bases). The germline gives CDR1 MNHNS, CDR2 SASEGT. The V end was cut by 5 bases, the J end by 9 bases, with 26 bases between. The length of the CDR3 is 17 residues. This chain's CDR3 is CASSRERGRVTYRPQHF. CDR3 in DNA: TGTGCCAGCAGTAGAGAGCGGGGGAGGGTGACTTATCGGCCCCAGCATTTT.

The rearrangement uses TRBV6-2 or TRBV6-3 and TRBJ1-5, with TRBD1 matching 7 bases. The CDR3 has 14 residues. The V gene's germline CDR1 is MNHEY and CDR2 SVGEGT. Losses at the gene ends were 5 bases for V and 6 bases for J; bases not matched to a gene: 7. Here the CDR3 reads CASSETGRGQPQHF. The CDR3 DNA follows: TGTGCCAGCAGTGAGACAGGGAGAGGTCAGCCCCAGCATTTT.

For this clonotype: A read error may be the cause here, since a much bigger clone is one base away. The chain couples TRBV6-6 to TRBJ2-1; D uncertain. Between the trimmed V and J ends, which lost 5 bases and 0 bases, there was a span of 8 bases. This CDR3 comprises 14 residues. Germline V lookup: CDR1 MNHNY, CDR2 SVGAGI (reference sequence). The CDR3 loop reads CASSGPVSYNEQFF. The CDR3 DNA reads TGTGCCAGCAGTGGTCCCGTCTCCTACAATGAGCAGTTCTTC.

This clonotype has at least ten counts. The chain carries TRBV11-2 and TRBJ1-6, with D possibly matching TRBD1 (5 bases). CDR1 is SGHAT, CDR2 FQNNGV, per germline. The CDR3 spans 18 residues. V was cut by 4 bases and J by 5 bases, with 21 bases left in between. This CDR3 reads CASSSTFGDVGNNSPLHF. The CDR3 DNA reads as TGTGCCAGCAGCTCTACGTTTGGGGACGTAGGAAATAATTCACCCCTCCACTTT.